This T cell receptor beta chain comes out of a study of vaccination and CD4 T cells after COVID-19. Losses at the gene ends were 5 bases for V and 8 bases for J; bases not matched to a gene: 5. The CDR3 spans 13 residues. Per germline, CDR1 MRHNA and CDR2 SNTAGT. Documented treatment: approximately nine-day PBMC culture with coronavirus spike peptide pools or control peptides (ViraFEST assay). Judged by abundance, this clonotype is medium-sized. Its antigen is not identified. CD4+ T cells that had been cultured provided DNA sequenced with the Oncomine TCR Beta short-read assay. Each CDR3 protein is one row after TCRdb ran MiXCR on the PCR reads. This sample yields approximately 16,000 distinct CDR3 sequences, of which around 60% are seen a single time; around 8.9% belongs to the top ten.

Sequencing was carried out using CD4+ T cells from blood, cultured in vitro. The receptor's source is a human donor who had recovered from COVID-19. V usage is TRBV6-4 and J usage is TRBJ1-2, with 10 bases lining up with TRBD1. CDR3 nucleotides: TGTGCCAGCAGTACCGGGACAGGGGAAGGCTACACCTTC. Translated: CASSTGTGEGYTF.